The rows below give T cell receptor beta chains drawn from one sample of a study of blood T cell repertoires in COVID-19. Assay: immunoSEQ multiplex PCR; the TCRdb copy retains only in-frame clones and omits some. The table records some 220,000 clones, 65% to 90% of them present only once. Sequenced: peripheral blood. The source is a man aged 45-65 years with COVID-19, enrolled during active disease. CDR3s include the opening cysteine and the closing phenylalanine or tryptophan. The order of the fields is clone size, V gene, J gene, D gene, CDR3 DNA, CDR3 protein. The D gene is left open where the match is weak. A row's size may be missing; if present it is once, few, many or a size class.

-	TRBV6-5	TRBJ2-7	TRBD2	TGTGCCAGCAGCACTAGCGGGGGGTCCTACGAGCAGTACTTC	CASSTSGGSYEQYF
few	TRBV7-9	TRBJ2-7	TRBD2	TGTGCCAGCAGCCTCCTGACTAGCGCCCCCCTCGAGCAGTACTTC	CASSLLTSAPLEQYF
once	TRBV19	TRBJ1-3	-	TGTGCCAGTACTACACGGTCTACAGTCTCTGGAAACACCATATATTTT	CASTTRSTVSGNTIYF
-	TRBV28	TRBJ2-7	TRBD1	TGTGCCAGCAGACAGGGGGTCCCGAACTACGAGCAGTACTTC	CASRQGVPNYEQYF
-	TRBV7-3	TRBJ2-3	TRBD1	TGTGCCAGCAGCTTACAGGGGGCGGGTCATCCCACAGATACGCAGTATTTT	CASSLQGAGHPTDTQYF
once	TRBV5-1	TRBJ2-3	TRBD1	TGCGCCAGCAGCTTGGCGGGACAGGGAAGTACAGATACGCAGTATTTT	CASSLAGQGSTDTQYF
-	TRBV19	TRBJ2-7	TRBD1	TGTGCCAGTAGTTCTCAGGGGGCTTTGGAGCAGTACTTC	CASSSQGALEQYF
few	TRBV6-1	TRBJ2-7	TRBD2	TGTGCCAGCAGTAAAGCGGGGGGTGAATACGAGCAGTACTTC	CASSKAGGEYEQYF
-	TRBV27	TRBJ2-5	TRBD2	TGTGCCACCAGAGCTAGCGGGGCCCGGGAGACCCAGTACTTC	CATRASGARETQYF
-	TRBV27	TRBJ2-7	TRBD1	TGTGCCAGCAGTGATTATAGGGTTTTAGTCAAGGGGACAGGGGTTTACGAGCAGTACTTC	CASSDYRVLVKGTGVYEQYF
-	TRBV7-2	TRBJ2-3	-	TGTGCCAGCAGCTTAGGACAGCAAGATACGCAGTATTTT	CASSLGQQDTQYF
once	TRBV11-1	TRBJ1-1	-	TGTGCCAGCAGCCTCTTATTGAACACTGAAGCTTTCTTT	CASSLLLNTEAFF
-	TRBV24-1	TRBJ2-5	TRBD2	TGTGCCACCAGTGATTTGCCCAGCGGGGGGGCCGGAGAGACCCAGTACTTC	CATSDLPSGGAGETQYF
-	TRBV4-3	TRBJ2-7	-	TGCGCCAGCAGCCAAGATGGGGTCGGGGTGGAGCAGTACTTC	CASSQDGVGVEQYF
-	TRBV25-1	TRBJ1-3	TRBD1	TGTGCCAGCAGAGAATCCGGGACAGGGACTTCTGGAAACACCATATATTTT	CASRESGTGTSGNTIYF
-	TRBV11-2	TRBJ2-7	-	TGTGCCAGCAGCTTAGACAGGCCGAGCTCCTACGAGCAGTACTTC	CASSLDRPSSYEQYF
-	TRBV5-1	TRBJ2-5	-	TGCGCCAGCAGCTTGTTCGTGATGGGGGCTGGGGAGACCCAGTACTTC	CASSLFVMGAGETQYF
-	TRBV7-9	TRBJ1-1	-	TGTGCCAGCAGCTTGCTGGGGCACGGGGCTTTCTTT	CASSLLGHGAFF
-	TRBV12-5	TRBJ2-5	-	TGTGCTAGTGGTCAATCAGGGGGGAGGGAGACCCAGTACTTC	CASGQSGGRETQYF
-	TRBV7-8	TRBJ2-7	-	TGTGCCAGCAGCTTACGGCCGGGGTCGATGGTGAAGGAGCAGTACTTC	CASSLRPGSMVKEQYF
-	TRBV2	TRBJ2-7	-	TGTGCCAGCAGTGATAGCCGCAGGGACTACGAGCAGTACTTC	CASSDSRRDYEQYF
-	TRBV4-3	TRBJ1-5	TRBD1	TGCGCCAGCAGCCACAAAAGAGAAGACAGGGGGAATCAGCCCCAGCATTTT	CASSHKREDRGNQPQHF
-	TRBV9	TRBJ2-2	TRBD1	TGTGCCAGCAGCTCCGCCGGGACAGGGATGGGCGGGGAGCTGTTTTTT	CASSSAGTGMGGELFF
-	TRBV6-2/TRBV6-3	TRBJ1-5	-	TGTGCCAGCAGTAAAATCCAGGGTCCTAGCAATCAGCCCCAGCATTTT	CASSKIQGPSNQPQHF
-	TRBV6-2/TRBV6-3	TRBJ2-2	-	TGTGCCAGCAGTGATGACTCAACCACCGGGGAGCTGTTTTTT	CASSDDSTTGELFF
-	TRBV28	TRBJ2-3	TRBD1	TGTGCCAGCAACCAACAGACCGGGACAGCGATCACAGATACGCAGTATTTT	CASNQQTGTAITDTQYF
-	TRBV21-1	TRBJ2-7	-	TGTGCCAGCAACAAAGCGGGGACAGGGGGTCCCTACGAGCAGTACTTC	CASNKAGTGGPYEQYF
-	TRBV9	TRBJ2-1	TRBD1	TGTGCCAGCAGCACCCGGGACAGGGTTTCTTTTAGGGGTGAGCAGTTCTTC	CASSTRDRVSFRGEQFF
-	TRBV7-3	TRBJ1-1	-	TGTGCCAGCAGCTATACAGGGAACACTGAAGCTTTCTTT	CASSYTGNTEAFF
-	TRBV3-1/TRBV3-2	TRBJ2-7	TRBD1	TGTGCCAGCAGCCAGACCGGGACAGGACCTGGGGAGCAGTACTTC	CASSQTGTGPGEQYF
-	TRBV5-1	TRBJ1-2	TRBD1	TGCGCCAGTAGTGGGGACAGGGGCTCTGGCTACACCTTC	CASSGDRGSGYTF
many	TRBV5-6	TRBJ2-7	-	TGTGCCAGCAGCTCAAACTACGAGCAGTACTTC	CASSSNYEQYF